Included here is one TCR beta chain sequence, with context. This record comes from a study of T cell changes during pregnancy in multiple sclerosis. Repertoires were generated with immunoSEQ multiplex PCR, while TCRdb's copy carries only in-frame clones and drops some. This sample has around 80,000 clones, with about 91% found just once. The CDR3 consists of 15 residues. The germline gives CDR1 SGHRS, CDR2 YFSETQ. J lost 3 bases, V lost 0 bases, and 3 bases had no gene match. Sequencing used peripheral blood, obtained before pregnancy. The chain uses TRBV5-1 and TRBJ2-1; 7 nucleotides agree with TRBD2. This TCR was recovered from a female donor with multiple sclerosis, enrolled in a pregnancy study. The CDR3 region has the DNA TGCGCCAGCAGCTTGGGGGGGACTAACTACAATGAGCAGTTCTTC. It is translated as CASSLGGTNYNEQFF.